Listed here is a single TCR beta chain. The data belong to a study of early stage breast cancer tumors. On the study more broadly: Samples were sequenced at 7.5 to 10-fold average coverage.

The CDR3 sequence is 13 residues long. The germline V gene has CDR1 ENHRY and CDR2 SYGVKD. V was shortened by 2 bases and J by 10 bases, with 12 bases between the two germline ends. Measured with immunoSEQ multiplex PCR; TCRdb has only the in-frame clones, and not every one. The table shows more than 60,000 clones, with roughly 84% occurring only once. The genes are TRBV10-3 and TRBJ2-1; no firm D call. The sequenced material came from blood. The clonotype was recovered from a person aged 55 to 69 with breast cancer. In nucleotides, the CDR3 is TGTGCCATCAGTGAGGAGCCGCGAGGAGAGCAGTTCTTC. Its protein is CAISEEPRGEQFF.